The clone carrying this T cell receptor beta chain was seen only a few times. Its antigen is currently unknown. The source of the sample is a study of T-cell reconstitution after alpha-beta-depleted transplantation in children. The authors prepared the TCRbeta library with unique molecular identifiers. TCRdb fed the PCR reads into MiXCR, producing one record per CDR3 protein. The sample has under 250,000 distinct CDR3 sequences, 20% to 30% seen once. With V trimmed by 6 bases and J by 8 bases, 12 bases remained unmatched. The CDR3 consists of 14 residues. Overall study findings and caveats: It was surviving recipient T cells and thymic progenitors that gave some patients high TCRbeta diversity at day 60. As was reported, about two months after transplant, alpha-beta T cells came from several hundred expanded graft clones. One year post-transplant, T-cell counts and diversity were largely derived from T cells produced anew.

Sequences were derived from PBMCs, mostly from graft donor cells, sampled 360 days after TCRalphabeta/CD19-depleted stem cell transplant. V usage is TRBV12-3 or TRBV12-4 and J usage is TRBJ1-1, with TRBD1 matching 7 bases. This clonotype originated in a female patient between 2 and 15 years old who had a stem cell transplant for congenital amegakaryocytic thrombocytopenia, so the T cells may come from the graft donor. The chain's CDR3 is CASSIDRAGKEAFF. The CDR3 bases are TGTGCCAGCAGCATAGACAGGGCTGGTAAAGAAGCTTTCTTT.